Below, 8 T cell receptor beta chains from the same sample are listed, as sequenced in a study of low-dose radiotherapy and immunotherapy resistance in tumors. TRAV and TRBV primers primed cDNA for both TCRalpha and TCRbeta. The authors ran around 19 PCR cycles to amplify TCRs with a constant-region primer and V-primer adapter. TCRdb ran MiXCR on the reads and lists one entry per CDR3 protein. The sample gives about 82,000 distinct CDR3 sequences, 18% of which show up once; 5.9% is in the top ten. This sample's time point: before trial treatment. The sequencing here drew on PBMCs, taken before treatment. The receptor set was obtained from a male donor with prostate cancer.

As for this clonotype: A read error is likely here: a far larger clone is one base away. J is TRBJ2-7 and V is TRBV6-2 or TRBV6-3; 7 bases map to TRBD2. The J segment lost 7 bases and the V segment lost 0 bases, leaving 15 bases of the junction unmatched. The CDR3 is 17 residues long. The V gene's germline CDR1 is MNHEY and CDR2 SVGEGT. CDR3 sequence: CASSYSPPSGIYNEQYF. The CDR3 DNA reads as TGTGCCAGCAGTTACTCCCCGCCCAGCGGGATCTACAATGAGCAGTACTTC.

This clonotype was found many times. This rearrangement joins TRBV24-1 to TRBJ2-4; TRBD1 might be the D (5 bases). Germline CDR1 and CDR2: KGHDR and SFDVKD. The CDR3 contains 16 residues. Trimming took 3 bases from V and 2 from J, leaving 13 bases between them. CDR3 in amino acids: CATSDRRGATKNIQYF. In DNA form, the CDR3 reads TGTGCCACCAGTGATAGAAGGGGCGCGACCAAAAACATTCAGTACTTC.

This clonotype showed up many times. This rearrangement joins TRBV5-1 to TRBJ1-1; D gene uncertain. CDR1 and CDR2 from the germline V gene are SGHRS and YFSETQ. V lost 0 bases, J lost 4 bases, and 13 bases lay in between. CDR3 length: 15 amino acids. The CDR3 region is CASSLAKGGSTEAFF. CDR3 in DNA: TGCGCCAGCAGCTTGGCCAAGGGTGGGTCCACTGAAGCTTTCTTT.

In this sample, this clonotype turned up many times. This chain connects TRBV20-1 to TRBJ2-4, with D uncertain. CDR3 length: 15 residues. CDR1 is DFQATT, CDR2 SNEGSKA, per germline (reference sequence). Trimming took off 5 bases at V and 3 bases at J, with 17 bases between the two ends. The CDR3 DNA sequence: TGCAGTGCTTCAACCGGGTCTTCACACAAAAACATTCAGTACTTC. This gives the protein CSASTGSSHKNIQYF.

This clonotype was seen at least ten times. The DNA for the CDR3 is TGTGCCAGCCAACCAGACAGGGGGGGTAATGAAAAACTGTTTTTT. It codes for CASQPDRGGNEKLFF. The J gene is TRBJ1-4, the V gene TRBV2; 9 bases agree with TRBD1. Germline-derived CDR1 and CDR2 are SNHLY and FYNNEI. The CDR3 is 15 residues long. The V and J ends lost 8 bases and 4 bases, in that order; junction bases with no gene match: 8.

Only a few counts were recorded for this clonotype. This likely stems from a read error, as it lies one base from a far larger clone. The V gene is TRBV12-3 or TRBV12-4, the J gene TRBJ2-5; TRBD1 matches at 8 bases. CDR3 size: 14 residues. After removal of 10 bases from V and 11 bases from J, the junction contained 18 bases not matched to a gene. This chain's CDR3 is CAITGSGGFNEQYF. CDR3 sequence (DNA): TGTGCCATCACAGGATCAGGGGGCTTCAATGAGCAGTACTTC.

This clonotype has at least ten counts. J is TRBJ1-2 and V is TRBV5-1; D gene ambiguous. V was clipped by 0 bases and J by 2 bases, with 8 bases between them. Per the germline V gene, CDR1 is SGHRS and CDR2 is YFSETQ. The CDR3 consists of 14 residues. The CDR3 sequence is CASSLVPENYGYTF. CDR3 nucleotides: TGCGCCAGCAGCTTGGTTCCGGAGAACTATGGCTACACCTTC.

This rearrangement joins TRBV21-1 to TRBJ2-2; TRBD1 is the table's D call and was not checked against the DNA. TRBV21-1 is labeled a pseudogene. The CDR3 is made up of 21 amino acids. The CDR3 loop is CASSKVGDTGQGAVNTGELFF. CDR3 nucleotide sequence: TGTGCCAGCAGCAAAGTCGGTGATACGGGACAGGGGGCTGTTAACACCGGGGAGCTGTTTTTT.